This entry describes one T cell receptor beta chain. This clonotype has ten or more counts. Its antigen is unknown. No quality values exist for individual bases; no much larger clone is one base distant. V loses 6 bases, J loses 5 bases, and the germline ends lie 22 bases apart. From its cysteine to its phenylalanine, the CDR3 spans 16 amino acids. Only the CDR3 region is kept as DNA, spanning 48 bases read in frame from base 1. The germline V gene yields SGHVS for CDR1 and FNYEAQ for CDR2. TCRdb shows the sequencer as Illumina HiSeq 1500. TCRdb's own reprocessing of the public reads used fastp at Q25 and MiXCR and kept productive beta chains. Under each unique CDR3 protein, matching rows form one entry showing the most common genes and DNA. The sample table records about 320,000 distinct CDR3 sequences; around a tenth of these occur just once. The ten biggest clones cover 4.3% of the sample. This sample was included in a study of T cell repertoires in cytomegalovirus infection (dated by TCRdb to about 2019). For context, the study as a whole: Because public TCR beta signatures pointed to carriage of CMV infection together with the matching HLA type, the HLA type of each donor mattered for the analysis. Points the paper makes about the study in general: The ex vivo response was dominated by HLA-C-restricted CMV-specific TCR beta clonotypes, which also provided the single most frequent clonotype in two of eight donors. Carriers of CMV infection plus the relevant HLA type were discriminated by the cumulative frequency of public TCR beta family members in the study cohort and in an independent approximately 340-donor cohort.

The V gene is TRBV7-6 and the J gene is TRBJ1-2; a tentative D call is TRBD1 (5 bases match). The sequencing sample was made of PBMCs. The source is a human donor in good health (CMV status not recorded). Some clones in this sample may be carry-over from other donors' samples. This receptor carries the CDR3 CASSPEGGGRSYGYTF. The nucleotide sequence is TGTGCCAGCAGTCCCGAGGGCGGGGGTCGGTCGTATGGCTACACCTTC.